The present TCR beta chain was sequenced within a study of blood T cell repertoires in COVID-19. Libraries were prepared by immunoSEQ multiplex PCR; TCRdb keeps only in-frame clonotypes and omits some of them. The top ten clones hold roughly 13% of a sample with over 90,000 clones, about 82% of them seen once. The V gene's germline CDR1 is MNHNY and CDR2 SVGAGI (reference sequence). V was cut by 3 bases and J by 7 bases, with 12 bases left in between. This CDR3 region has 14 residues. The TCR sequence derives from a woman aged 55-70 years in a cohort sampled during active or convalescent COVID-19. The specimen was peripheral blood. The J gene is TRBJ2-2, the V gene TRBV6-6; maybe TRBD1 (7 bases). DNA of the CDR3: TGTGCCAGCAGTTATCGCCAGGGGGGCGGGGAGCTGTTTTTT. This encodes CASSYRQGGGELFF.